A selection of T cell receptor beta chains follows, all from one sample in a study of blood T cell repertoires in COVID-19. Clones were read by immunoSEQ multiplex PCR, and TCRdb kept only the in-frame ones, dropping some. The table has about 200,000 clones, more than 85% seen once. The sequencing sample was made of peripheral blood. All receptors derive from a woman between 50 and 59 years old with COVID-19, enrolled during active disease. The CDR3 runs from the conserved cysteine through the conserved F or W. A D gene is named only where the DNA matches it firmly. Where a row states a size, it is once, few, many or the class of an expanded clone; other rows omit it.

J,size,V,D,CDR3,DNA
TRBJ1-6,NA,TRBV14,TRBD1,CASSSTGDSPLHF,TGTGCCAGCAGCTCGACAGGGGATTCACCCCTCCACTTT
TRBJ1-1,once,TRBV19,NA,CASSSILVGGTEAFF,TGTGCCAGTAGTTCCATCCTAGTGGGGGGCACTGAAGCTTTCTTT
TRBJ2-2,once,TRBV11-2,NA,CASSFRGYAGELFF,TGTGCCAGCAGCTTTCGGGGTTATGCCGGGGAGCTGTTTTTT
TRBJ1-1,NA,TRBV19,NA,CASSILRGAVTEAFF,TGTGCCAGTAGTATACTGCGGGGGGCTGTGACTGAAGCTTTCTTT
TRBJ2-3,NA,TRBV3-1/TRBV3-2,TRBD1,CASSLTDRGATDTQYF,TGTGCCAGCAGCCTTACGGACAGGGGGGCCACAGATACGCAGTATTTT
TRBJ1-3,NA,TRBV28,NA,CASSLQATNTIYF,TGTGCCAGCAGTCTACAGGCTACAAACACCATATATTTT
TRBJ1-6,NA,TRBV19,TRBD1,CASSTTAPRDRGVSSYNSPLHF,TGTGCCAGTAGTACGACGGCGCCCCGGGACAGGGGCGTTAGCTCCTATAATTCACCCCTCCACTTT
TRBJ1-2,NA,TRBV19,NA,CASSMTGANYGYTF,TGTGCCAGTAGCATGACAGGAGCTAACTATGGCTACACCTTC
TRBJ1-1,NA,TRBV5-4,NA,CASSLADSRTAEAFF,TGTGCCAGCAGCTTGGCAGACAGTAGGACCGCTGAAGCTTTCTTT
TRBJ2-1,few,TRBV24-1,TRBD1,CATSDRGTVTYNEQFF,TGTGCCACCAGTGACAGAGGGACAGTAACCTACAATGAGCAGTTCTTC
TRBJ1-1,NA,TRBV30,TRBD1,CAWSSWTGVGEAFF,TGTGCCTGGAGTTCCTGGACAGGGGTGGGTGAAGCTTTCTTT
TRBJ2-7,NA,TRBV13,TRBD2,CASSLEGAGTSSYEQYF,TGTGCCAGCAGCTTAGAAGGCGCCGGGACTAGCTCCTACGAGCAGTACTTC
TRBJ2-1,many,TRBV10-1,TRBD2,CASRRLAPSNEQFF,TGCGCCAGCAGGAGACTAGCCCCTTCCAATGAGCAGTTCTTC
TRBJ1-5,NA,TRBV19,NA,CASSITEGSHQPQHF,TGTGCCAGTAGTATAACGGAAGGGAGCCATCAGCCCCAGCATTTT
TRBJ1-1,NA,TRBV5-5,NA,CASSLQWYTEAFF,TGTGCCAGCAGCTTGCAGTGGTACACTGAAGCTTTCTTT